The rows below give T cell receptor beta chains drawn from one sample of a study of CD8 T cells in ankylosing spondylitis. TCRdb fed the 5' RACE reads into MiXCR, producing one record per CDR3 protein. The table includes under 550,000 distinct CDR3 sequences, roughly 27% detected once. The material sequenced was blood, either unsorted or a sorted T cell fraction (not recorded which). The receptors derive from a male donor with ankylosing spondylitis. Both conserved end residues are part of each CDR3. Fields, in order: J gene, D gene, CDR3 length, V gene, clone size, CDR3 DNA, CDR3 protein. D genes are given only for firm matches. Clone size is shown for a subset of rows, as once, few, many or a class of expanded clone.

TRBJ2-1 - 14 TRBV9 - TGTGCCAGCAGCCCCCAGACTACCGGGAGTGCGCAGTTCTTC CASSPQTTGSAQFF
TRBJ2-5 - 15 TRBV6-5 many TGTGCCAGCAGTTACTCAGGCGCTCTTGGGGAGACCCAGTACTTC CASSYSGALGETQYF
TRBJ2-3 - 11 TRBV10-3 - TGTGCCGGCGCCAACACAGATACGCAGTATTTT CAGANTDTQYF
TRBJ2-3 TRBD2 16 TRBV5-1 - TGCGCCAGCAGTCCCGGACTAGCAGTTAGCACAGATACGCAGTATTTT CASSPGLAVSTDTQYF
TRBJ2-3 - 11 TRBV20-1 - TGCAGTGCTCCTCTCTCCCAGGAGCAGTATTTT CSAPLSQEQYF
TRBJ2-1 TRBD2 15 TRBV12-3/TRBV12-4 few TGTGCCAGCAGTTTAGTGGCTAGCGGGAGAAATGAGCAGTTCTTC CASSLVASGRNEQFF
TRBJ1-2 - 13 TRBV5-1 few TGCGCCAGCAGCTTGGACGGAGGAGGGAGCTACACCTTC CASSLDGGGSYTF
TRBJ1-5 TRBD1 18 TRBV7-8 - TGTGCCAGCAGCCTAAAGCGGACAGGGGGCGATAGCAATCAGCCCCAGCATTTT CASSLKRTGGDSNQPQHF
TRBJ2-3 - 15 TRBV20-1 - TGCAGTGCTACCGATAATCTGGCGGGCACAGATACGCAGTATTTT CSATDNLAGTDTQYF
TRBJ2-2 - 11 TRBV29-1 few TGCAGCGTGATGAACACCGGGGAGCTGTTTTTT CSVMNTGELFF
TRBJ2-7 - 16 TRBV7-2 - TGTGCCAGCAGCCCGCAGGTAGGACGGTCCCACGACGAGCAGTACTTC CASSPQVGRSHDEQYF
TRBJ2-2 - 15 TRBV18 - TGTGCCAGCTCACCACAGACGGCGAACACCGGGGAGCTGTTTTTT CASSPQTANTGELFF
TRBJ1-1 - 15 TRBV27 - TGTGCCAGCAGTTTAAACAGGGCGGACAACACTGAAGCTTTCTTT CASSLNRADNTEAFF
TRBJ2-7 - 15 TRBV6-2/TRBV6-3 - TGTGCCAGCAGTACCCAAAGGACCGCCAACTACGAGCAGTACTTC CASSTQRTANYEQYF
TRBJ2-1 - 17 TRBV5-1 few TGCGCCAGCAGCTTGACCTTCCCGGGAGACGTCTACAATGAGCAGTTCTTC CASSLTFPGDVYNEQFF
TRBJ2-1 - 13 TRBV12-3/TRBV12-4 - TGTGCCAGCAGTCCCGAAAGCGGGCATGAGCAGTTCTTC CASSPESGHEQFF
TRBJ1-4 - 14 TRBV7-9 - TGTGCCAGCAGCTTACGGTTGAGTAATGAAAAACTGTTTTTT CASSLRLSNEKLFF
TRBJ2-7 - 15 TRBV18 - TGTGCCAGCTCACCACTCGACAGGCCCTCGTACGAGCAGTACTTC CASSPLDRPSYEQYF
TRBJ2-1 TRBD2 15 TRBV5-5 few TGTGCCAGCAGCTCTACTAGCGGATACTACAATGAGCAGTTCTTC CASSSTSGYYNEQFF
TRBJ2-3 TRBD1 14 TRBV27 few TGTGCCAGCAGGCACAGGGGCGGGACAGATACGCAGTATTTT CASRHRGGTDTQYF
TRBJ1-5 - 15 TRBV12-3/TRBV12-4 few TGTGCCAGCAGTTTATGGGGGAGTAGCAATCAGCCCCAGCATTTT CASSLWGSSNQPQHF
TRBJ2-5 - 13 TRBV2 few TGTGCCAGCAGATTAAAACAACAAGAGACCCAGTACTTC CASRLKQQETQYF
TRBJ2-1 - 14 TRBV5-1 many TGCGCCAGCAGCTTGGATCCCGTTGGCAATGAGCAGTTCTTC CASSLDPVGNEQFF
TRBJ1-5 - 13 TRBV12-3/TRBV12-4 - TGTGCCAGCAGTGCATCGAAGAATCAGCCCCAGCATTTT CASSASKNQPQHF
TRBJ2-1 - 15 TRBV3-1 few TGTGCCAGCAGCCAAGTAGGGCTACCAAACAATGAGCAGTTCTTC CASSQVGLPNNEQFF
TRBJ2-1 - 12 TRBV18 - TGTGCCAGCTCACCGGACGGAGGTGAGCAGTTCTTC CASSPDGGEQFF
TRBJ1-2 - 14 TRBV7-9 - TGTGCCAGCAGCCCTGTTCCGCTTAACTATGGCTACACCTTC CASSPVPLNYGYTF
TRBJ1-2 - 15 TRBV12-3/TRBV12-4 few TGTGCCAGCAGTAAGGGGCAGAAATCTAACTATGGCTACACCTTC CASSKGQKSNYGYTF
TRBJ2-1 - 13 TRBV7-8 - TGTGCCAGCAGCTCCCTCCCAAATACCGAGCAGTTCTTC CASSSLPNTEQFF
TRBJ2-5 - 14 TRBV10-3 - TGTGCCATCAGTGGGGATATAGGTTTCGGTGACCAGTACTTC CAISGDIGFGDQYF
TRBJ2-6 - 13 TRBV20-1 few TGCAGTGCCACCCTCTCTGGGGCCAACGTCCTGACTTTC CSATLSGANVLTF
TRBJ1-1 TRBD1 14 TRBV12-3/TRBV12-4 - TGTGCCAGCAGTTCAGGGGGGCCAACAACTGAAGCTTTCTTT CASSSGGPTTEAFF
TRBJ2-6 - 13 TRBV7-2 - TGTGCCAGCGGACCCTCTGGGGCCAACGTCCTGACTTTC CASGPSGANVLTF
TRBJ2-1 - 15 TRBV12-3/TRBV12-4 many TGTGCCAGCAGTTTTTCTTTAAACTCCTACAATGAGCAGTTCTTC CASSFSLNSYNEQFF
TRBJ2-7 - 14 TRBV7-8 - TGTGCCAGCATCCCGGGCCCGAGACTTTACGAGCAGTACTTC CASIPGPRLYEQYF
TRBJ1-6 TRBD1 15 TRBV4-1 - TGCGCCAGCAGCCAAGTCGACAGGGGGAATTCACCCCTCCACTTT CASSQVDRGNSPLHF
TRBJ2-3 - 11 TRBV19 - TGTGCCAGTACCTGGGGGGATACGCAGTATTTT CASTWGDTQYF
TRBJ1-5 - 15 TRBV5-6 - TGTGCCAGCAGCTTGGGCAGACTTAGCAATCAGCCCCAGCATTTT CASSLGRLSNQPQHF
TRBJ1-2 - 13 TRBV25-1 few TGTGCCAGCAGTCCCCCGGGGCGAGGGGGCTACACCTTC CASSPPGRGGYTF
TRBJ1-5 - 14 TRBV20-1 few TGCAGTGCTGTGGCAGCGGGGAGCAATCAGCCCCAGCATTTT CSAVAAGSNQPQHF
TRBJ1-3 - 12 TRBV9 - TGTGCCAGCAGCGGAGAGGGCAACACCATATATTTT CASSGEGNTIYF
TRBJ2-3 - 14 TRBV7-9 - TGTGCCAGCATCAGGGGGGGGTCGGCAGATACGCAGTATTTT CASIRGGSADTQYF
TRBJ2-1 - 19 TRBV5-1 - TGCGCCAGCAGCTTGTTCCTTTCATCCCACGGGGGATCCTACAATGAGCAGTTCTTC CASSLFLSSHGGSYNEQFF
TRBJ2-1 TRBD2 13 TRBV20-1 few TGCAGTGCCTCGGGACTAGCGTACTTAGAGCAGTTCTTC CSASGLAYLEQFF
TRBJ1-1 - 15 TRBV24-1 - TGTGCCACCAGTGGGGGGGGGCCGGAGGACACTGAAGCTTTCTTT CATSGGGPEDTEAFF